Sequencing of this T cell receptor (beta chain) was carried out in a study of radiotherapy plus CTLA-4 blockade in lung cancer. About the research overall: For approximately 19% of patients, objective responses occurred, and approximately 33% had disease control. Study results and limitations: Once radiotherapy plus ipilimumab had been given, TCR clones derived from tumor expanded in blood. Early shifts in blood T cell clones, with interferon-beta, reportedly predicted response best.

This CDR3 has 15 amino acids. Trimming shortened V by 3 bases and J by 0 bases, and 10 bases separated the two germline ends. Germline CDR1 SGHRS, CDR2 YFSETQ. The study treated chemo-refractory metastatic non-small-cell lung cancer patients with focal radiation plus ipilimumab CTLA-4 blockade. The method was immunoSEQ multiplex PCR; TCRdb's version includes in-frame clones alone and lacks a portion of them. The sample consists of tens of thousands of clones, roughly 85% of them appearing once. Concerning this clone itself: Antigen: not known.

The chain links TRBV5-1 to TRBJ2-1; D is uncertain. The material sequenced was peripheral blood, taken from a patient treated with radiotherapy plus ipilimumab. The receptor was derived from a human donor with non-small cell lung cancer who had a complete response to radiotherapy plus ipilimumab. Here the CDR3 reads CASSSGPTSYNEQFF. CDR3 DNA: TGCGCCAGCAGCTCTGGCCCAACCTCCTACAATGAGCAGTTCTTC. The complete variable domain, with remaining parts taken from reference TRBV5-1 and TRBJ2-1, reads KAGVTQTPRYLIKTRGQQVTLSCSPISGHRSVSWYQQTPGQGLQFLFEYFSETQRNKGNFPGRFSGRQFSNSRSEMNVSTLELGDSALYLCASSSGPTSYNEQFFGPGTRLTVL.